This T cell receptor (beta chain) derives from a study of T cells after yellow fever vaccination. TCRdb reanalysed the 5' RACE reads using MiXCR and keeps one entry per CDR3 protein. The sample includes fewer than 450,000 distinct CDR3 sequences, approximately 10% seen only once; the top ten take roughly a sixth. V lost 0 bases, J lost 5 bases, and 16 bases lay in between. The CDR3 covers 16 residues. Per germline, CDR1 SGHRS and CDR2 YFSETQ. This specimen consisted of PBMCs, obtained on the day of the first yellow fever vaccination. This sequence joins TRBV5-1 and TRBJ2-3; D is tentatively TRBD1 or TRBD2 (6 bases each). This TCR came from a man aged 18 to 30 who received the YFV17D yellow fever vaccine. CDR3 DNA: TGCGCCAGCAGCTTGGCCGCAGGGGCGGGGAGAGATACGCAGTATTTT. This sequence encodes CASSLAAGAGRDTQYF.